This is a list of T cell receptor beta chains from one sample in a study of cytomegalovirus exposure and HLA in healthy donors. Profiled with immunoSEQ multiplex PCR; TCRdb holds only in-frame clones, not every one. Here the sample spans more than 140,000 clones, approximately 80% being singletons. The source material was PBMCs. The source of these receptors is a man aged 25 to 40 in good health and CMV-seropositive. The CDR3 runs from the conserved cysteine through the conserved F or W. A D gene is named only where the DNA matches it firmly. Only some rows state a clone size, as once, few, many or a class for expanded clones.

clone_size	v_call	d_call	j_call	cdr3_aa	cdr3_nt
.	TRBV7-2	TRBD2	TRBJ2-4	CASSSGLAGPQGIQYF	TGTGCCAGCAGCTCTGGACTAGCGGGACCGCAAGGCATTCAGTACTTC
few	TRBV19	.	TRBJ2-3	CASSIMAGQETQYF	TGTGCCAGTAGTATTATGGCAGGTCAAGAGACGCAGTATTTT
.	TRBV4-3	.	TRBJ1-1	CASSQSQGLNTEAFF	TGCGCCAGCAGCCAATCGCAGGGTCTGAACACTGAAGCTTTCTTT
.	TRBV28	.	TRBJ1-2	CASSPGLGYTF	TGTGCCAGCAGTCCAGGGTTGGGCTACACCTTC
.	TRBV2	.	TRBJ2-1	CASTRSGPREQFF	TGTGCCAGCACCCGAAGCGGGCCGCGGGAGCAGTTCTTC
.	TRBV19	TRBD2	TRBJ2-4	CASTPGGPKNIQYF	TGTGCCAGTACCCCGGGGGGGCCCAAAAACATTCAGTACTTC
once	TRBV6-5	TRBD2	TRBJ2-3	CASSLYWTSTTDTQYF	TGTGCCAGCAGTTTGTATTGGACTAGCACGACAGATACGCAGTATTTT
.	TRBV19	TRBD1	TRBJ2-1	CASRFIAGGSYNGQFF	TGTGCCAGTAGATTTATTGCAGGGGGCTCCTACAATGGGCAGTTCTTC
.	TRBV6-1	.	TRBJ2-6	CASSEEGSLSGANVLTF	TGTGCCAGCAGTGAGGAAGGGAGCCTCTCTGGGGCCAACGTCCTGACTTTC
.	TRBV15	.	TRBJ1-5	CATSRAQSGNQPQHF	TGTGCCACCAGCAGAGCGCAAAGCGGCAATCAGCCCCAGCATTTT
few	TRBV6-5	.	TRBJ1-1	CASSGQGYGNTEAFF	TGTGCCAGCTCTGGGCAGGGCTATGGGAACACTGAAGCTTTCTTT
once	TRBV11-2	TRBD1	TRBJ2-7	CASSGTVPYEQYF	TGTGCCAGCAGCGGGACAGTTCCGTACGAGCAGTACTTC
.	TRBV28	TRBD1	TRBJ2-7	CASRLRDRGSYEQYF	TGTGCCAGCAGACTCCGGGACAGGGGTTCCTACGAGCAGTACTTC
.	TRBV30	TRBD2	TRBJ2-1	CACRGPSGRLSSYNEQFF	TGTGCCTGCAGAGGGCCTAGCGGGAGGTTGAGCTCCTACAATGAGCAGTTCTTC
.	TRBV4-1	.	TRBJ1-5	CASSQDPTGLGNQPQHF	TGCGCCAGCAGCCAAGATCCTACAGGGTTAGGCAATCAGCCCCAGCATTTT
few	TRBV7-2	.	TRBJ2-2	CASKTGYTGELFF	TGTGCCAGCAAAACAGGGTACACCGGGGAGCTGTTTTTT
.	TRBV18	.	TRBJ2-5	CASSPSLRLLQETQYF	TGTGCCAGCTCACCCTCGCTAAGGCTACTACAAGAGACCCAGTACTTC
.	TRBV9	.	TRBJ2-2	CASSAQQSNTGELFF	TGTGCCAGCAGCGCTCAACAGTCGAACACCGGGGAGCTGTTTTTT
once	TRBV7-9	TRBD2	TRBJ2-1	CASSLGAGGPYNEQFF	TGTGCCAGCAGCTTAGGGGCGGGAGGGCCCTACAATGAGCAGTTCTTC
.	TRBV5-5	.	TRBJ1-4	CASSLEQGWGELFF	TGTGCCAGCAGCTTGGAACAGGGCTGGGGTGAACTGTTTTTT
.	TRBV11-2	.	TRBJ2-5	CASSPGLLTAQYF	TGTGCCAGCAGCCCGGGACTCCTTACGGCCCAGTACTTC
few	TRBV5-1	.	TRBJ1-4	CASSLTTGSGEKLFF	TGCGCCAGCAGCTTGACCACAGGGTCGGGTGAAAAACTGTTTTTT
.	TRBV2	TRBD1	TRBJ2-2	CASEPTGARSNTGELFF	TGTGCCAGCGAACCGACAGGGGCCCGTTCGAACACCGGGGAGCTGTTTTTT
.	TRBV28	TRBD2	TRBJ2-1	CASSPQGLAGRYNEQFF	TGTGCCAGCAGTCCACAGGGACTAGCGGGAAGATACAATGAGCAGTTCTTC
.	TRBV29-1	.	TRBJ2-1	CSVRGSSYNEQFF	TGCAGCGTGCGGGGAAGCTCCTACAATGAGCAGTTCTTC
.	TRBV20-1	TRBD1	TRBJ2-5	CSARRTGAFYF	TGCAGTGCTAGGAGGACAGGAGCCTTCTACTTC
.	TRBV7-2	TRBD1	TRBJ1-6	CASSLRQGSYNSPLHF	TGTGCCAGCAGCCTAAGACAGGGGTCCTATAATTCACCCCTCCACTTT
.	TRBV7-2	TRBD1	TRBJ2-1	CASSPPTDRSSYNEQFF	TGTGCCAGTAGCCCCCCTACGGACAGGAGCTCCTACAATGAGCAGTTCTTC
.	TRBV5-6	.	TRBJ2-7	CASSFWSSYEQYF	TGTGCCAGCAGCTTTTGGAGCTCCTACGAGCAGTACTTC
.	TRBV7-7	.	TRBJ2-4	CASSLKVRDKENIQYF	TGTGCCAGCAGCTTAAAGGTACGGGACAAGGAAAACATTCAGTACTTC
.	TRBV19	TRBD1	TRBJ2-7	CASSGQGTSYEQYF	TGTGCCAGTAGTGGACAGGGGACATCCTACGAGCAGTACTTC
.	TRBV11-2	.	TRBJ2-1	CASSLGFSSYNEQFF	TGTGCCAGCAGCTTAGGCTTTAGCTCCTACAATGAGCAGTTCTTC
.	TRBV28	.	TRBJ2-7	CASSLRGYEQYF	TGTGCCAGCAGTTTGAGGGGGTACGAGCAGTACTTC
.	TRBV4-1	.	TRBJ2-5	CAGSQGLSYQETQYF	TGCGCCGGCAGCCAAGGACTGTCGTACCAAGAGACCCAGTACTTC
.	TRBV19	.	TRBJ2-1	CASSSDPRRGQFF	TGTGCCAGTAGTTCAGACCCCCGGCGGGGGCAGTTCTTC
.	TRBV2	.	TRBJ2-7	CASTRDRSTLQYF	TGTGCCAGCACCAGAGACAGAAGTACGCTGCAGTACTTC
.	TRBV11-2	TRBD1	TRBJ1-1	CASSLGQGLEAFF	TGTGCCAGCAGCTTGGGACAGGGGCTCGAAGCTTTCTTT
.	TRBV27	.	TRBJ2-7	CASSSRQPSYEQYF	TGTGCCAGCAGTTCGAGACAGCCCTCCTACGAGCAGTACTTC
.	TRBV7-8	.	TRBJ2-7	CASSLDPSPLLPKYF	TGTGCCAGCAGCTTAGACCCCAGTCCCTTATTACCAAAGTACTTC
.	TRBV7-9	.	TRBJ2-5	CASSLVPLSQETQYF	TGTGCCAGCAGCTTAGTCCCCCTATCCCAAGAGACCCAGTACTTC
.	TRBV19	TRBD2	TRBJ2-5	CASRPTSGQETQYF	TGTGCCAGTAGACCAACTAGCGGACAAGAGACCCAGTACTTC
.	TRBV27	TRBD2	TRBJ2-2	CASSLLAELNTGELFF	TGTGCCAGCAGTCTCCTAGCGGAGTTAAACACCGGGGAGCTGTTTTTT
.	TRBV21-1	.	TRBJ2-7	CASSNGRCGGDHEQYF	TGTGCCAGCAGCAACGGCAGGTGCGGGGGGGATCACGAGCAGTACTTC
few	TRBV4-1	TRBD2	TRBJ2-1	CASSPRLAGGQGGSYNEQFF	TGCGCCAGCAGCCCCCGACTAGCGGGGGGGCAAGGAGGGTCCTACAATGAGCAGTTCTTC
.	TRBV5-1	.	TRBJ2-5	CASSLAYVSVPQETQYF	TGCGCCAGCAGCTTGGCCTATGTTAGCGTTCCCCAAGAGACCCAGTACTTC
.	TRBV5-5	TRBD1	TRBJ2-2	CASSFGQGVTGELFF	TGTGCCAGCAGCTTTGGACAGGGGGTCACCGGGGAGCTGTTTTTT
.	TRBV5-1	TRBD1	TRBJ2-7	CASSLGGTGSYEQYF	TGCGCCAGCAGCTTGGGGGGGACAGGGAGCTACGAGCAGTACTTC
.	TRBV6-5	TRBD1	TRBJ2-7	CASTRAGQGYEQYF	TGTGCCAGCACCCGCGCCGGACAGGGCTACGAGCAGTACTTC
.	TRBV10-3	.	TRBJ1-1	CAISDQGSEAFF	TGTGCCATCAGTGATCAGGGATCTGAAGCTTTCTTT
.	TRBV19	.	TRBJ1-1	CASRWREGTEAFF	TGTGCCAGTAGGTGGAGGGAGGGCACTGAAGCTTTCTTT
.	TRBV7-9	TRBD1	TRBJ2-3	CASSPTGGGTDTQYF	TGTGCCAGCAGCCCCACAGGGGGCGGCACAGATACGCAGTATTTT
.	TRBV28	.	TRBJ1-4	CASSARGSGGGEKLFF	TGTGCCAGCAGTGCTCGAGGTTCCGGAGGAGGTGAAAAACTGTTTTTT
.	TRBV18	.	TRBJ1-6	CASSHRDSPLHF	TGTGCCAGCTCGCACAGGGATTCACCCCTCCACTTT
.	TRBV2	.	TRBJ2-1	CASSKLGAAYNEQFF	TGTGCCAGCAGTAAACTAGGAGCGGCCTACAATGAGCAGTTCTTC
few	TRBV28	.	TRBJ1-1	CASSYTNTEAFF	TGTGCCAGCAGTTACACGAACACTGAAGCTTTCTTT